One and the same sample provided the 16 T cell receptor beta chains below, sequenced in a study of low-dose radiotherapy and immunotherapy resistance in tumors. Regarding time point: before trial treatment. First-strand cDNA used TRAV- and TRBV-specific primers, covering alpha and beta chains. The TCRs were subjected to amplification over approximately 18 PCR cycles employing a constant-region primer in conjunction with a V-primer adapter. TCRdb re-called the reads through MiXCR, storing one row per CDR3 protein. The profile shows about 60,000 distinct CDR3 sequences, roughly 24% of them singletons. This specimen was PBMCs, taken before treatment. These receptors were collected from a male donor with prostate cancer.

This clonotype was recorded at least ten times. This rearrangement joins TRBV29-1 to TRBJ2-3; D may be TRBD2 (5 bases). The germline V gene encodes CDR1 SQVTM and CDR2 ANQGSEA. The ends were cut back, 8 bases at V and 5 bases at J, with 14 bases in the middle. The CDR3 extends over 12 amino acids. The CDR3: CSLGSVGDTQYF. CDR3 DNA sequence: TGCAGCCTTGGGAGCGTCGGAGATACGCAGTATTTT.

Ten or more counts support this clonotype. The chain joins TRBV7-9 to TRBJ2-3; 8 bases are a match to TRBD2. This CDR3 has 16 residues. Germline V lookup: CDR1 SEHNR, CDR2 FQNEAQ (reference sequence). Germline trimming cut 0 bases from V and 2 bases from J; bases unmatched to any gene: 4. The CDR3 loop is CASSLALAVHTDTQYF. The CDR3 DNA is TGTGCCAGCAGCTTAGCACTAGCGGTCCACACAGATACGCAGTATTTT.

In this sample, this clonotype turned up a few times. J is TRBJ2-5 and V is TRBV20-1; TRBD2 might be the D (6 bases). The CDR3 extends over 15 amino acids. Per germline, CDR1 DFQATT and CDR2 SNEGSKA (reference sequence). V was clipped by 0 bases and J by 2 bases, with 13 bases between them. The CDR3 loop reads CSARDGRGWQETQYF. The CDR3 bases are TGCAGTGCTAGAGATGGTCGGGGGTGGCAAGAGACCCAGTACTTC.

This clonotype came up many times. The CDR3 loop is CAWSRTEAFF. The CDR3 DNA follows: TGTGCCTGGAGTAGGACTGAAGCTTTCTTT. The gene calls are TRBV30 and TRBJ1-1, with D unresolved. The ends were cut back, 2 bases at V and 5 bases at J, with 3 bases in the middle. This CDR3 comprises 10 residues. CDR1 is GTSNPN and CDR2 is SVGIG in the germline V gene (reference sequence).

This clonotype has ten or more counts. The chain uses TRBV23-1 and TRBJ2-5; 7 nucleotides agree with TRBD2. TRBV23-1 is recorded as an ORF, its role being uncertain. V dropped 4 bases and J dropped 0; count of bases not matched to a gene: 8. CDR3 length: 16 amino acids. The CDR3 bases are TGCGCCAGCAGTCCCGTACGGCGGGGGTACCAAGAGACCCAGTACTTC. Amino acids: CASSPVRRGYQETQYF.

The chain employs TRBV10-2 and TRBJ2-1, with a tentative D call TRBD2 (6 bases). The germline CDR1 and CDR2 sequences are WSHSY and SAAADI. This CDR3 contains 17 residues. V was cut by 2 bases and J by 5 bases, with 19 bases left in between. Written as DNA, the CDR3 is TGCGCCAGCAGTGAGGGTCGGGAGTTACCCCCACACAATGAGCAGTTCTTC. This encodes CASSEGRELPPHNEQFF.

For this clonotype: This probably arose from a read error, given a far larger clone one base away. This chain joins TRBV5-8 and TRBJ1-2, with a weak D call TRBD1 (5 bases). Germline assignment: CDR1 SGHTS and CDR2 YDEGEE. Trimming removed 2 bases from V and 0 bases from J, with 20 bases in between. This CDR3 has 18 residues. The CDR3 bases are TGTGCCAGCAGCTTAAGCAATCTTGGGGCAGTAACTAACTATGGCTACACCTTC. This translates into CASSLSNLGAVTNYGYTF.

Concerning this clonotype: This likely stems from a read error, as it lies one base from a far larger clone. The CDR3 here is CASSLGSLGLAIYEQFF. DNA for the CDR3: TGTGCCAGCAGCTTAGGCTCCTTAGGACTAGCGATCTACGAGCAGTTCTTC. This chain uses TRBV7-2 with TRBJ2-1; 9 nucleotides agree with TRBD2. This CDR3 region has 17 residues. The V gene end was trimmed by 1 base and the J gene end by 10 bases; junction bases not matched to a gene: 14. Germline V gene lookup returns CDR1 SGHTA and CDR2 FQGNSA.

V gene TRBV5-8 combines with J gene TRBJ2-6, with unresolved D. The CDR3 totals 17 residues. V was clipped by 2 bases and J by 0 bases, with 12 bases between them. Germline values: CDR1 SGHTS, CDR2 YDEGEE. The CDR3, as DNA: TGTGCCAGCAGCTTTTGGACGTCAAGCTCTGGGGCCAACGTCCTGACTTTC. Protein product: CASSFWTSSSGANVLTF.

This clonotype was recorded only once. One end of the junction does not line up with germline, which may come from a read error. The rearrangement uses TRBV10-3 and TRBJ2-3; D possibly matches TRBD1 or TRBD2 (5 bases each). Germline loops: CDR1 ENHRY, CDR2 SYGVKD. This CDR3 spans 14 amino acids. The CDR3 DNA is TGTGACATCAGTGGGGACGCACCCACAGATACGCAGTATTTC. Protein sequence: CDISGDAPTDTQYF.

At least ten counts were recorded for this clonotype. This chain uses TRBV7-2 with TRBJ1-2, with D possibly TRBD1 on 6 matching bases. V was clipped by 5 bases and J by 3 bases, with 13 bases between them. The CDR3 length is 14 residues. Germline V gives CDR1 SGHTA, CDR2 FQGNSA. The CDR3 sequence: CASSPGVGYYGYTF. In DNA, the CDR3 is TGTGCCAGCAGCCCAGGGGTCGGATACTATGGCTACACCTTC.

Ten or more counts support this clonotype. The chain links TRBV28 to TRBJ2-7, with D perhaps TRBD2 (6 bases). This CDR3 is built from 12 residues. Deletions cut 8 bases from V and 3 bases from J, with 11 bases between. Germline loops: CDR1 MDHEN, CDR2 SYDVKM. CDR3 sequence (DNA): TGTGCCAGCGGAGGGGATTTCTACGAGCAGTACTTC. Residues: CASGGDFYEQYF.

Points on this clonotype: The DNA is left out, because the CDR3 cannot be placed on it with certainty; the CDR3 is given as TCRdb lists it. This chain joins TRBV5-6 and TRBJ1-4; no DNA check was done on the table's D call, TRBD1. CDR1 is SGHDT and CDR2 is YYEEEE in the germline V gene. 16 amino acids form the CDR3, both terminal residues included. CDR3 amino acids: CASSYEQGANEKLFFF.

This clonotype came up many times. V gene TRBV6-5 combines with J gene TRBJ2-7; 10 nucleotides line up with TRBD1. CDR1 and CDR2 (germline): MNHEY, SVGAGI. V lost 6 bases and J lost 6; bases outside the gene matches: 8. The CDR3 consists of 14 residues. CDR3 amino acids: CASRSTGQGIEQYF. Written as DNA, the CDR3 is TGTGCCAGCAGATCCACGGGACAGGGGATCGAGCAGTACTTC.

This clonotype was counted ten times or more. This chain connects TRBV29-1 to TRBJ2-7; the D is unclear. The ends were cut back, 5 bases at V and 3 bases at J, with 17 bases in the middle. CDR1 and CDR2 from the germline V gene are SQVTM and ANQGSEA. This CDR3 has 14 residues. CDR3 sequence (DNA): TGCAGCGTTAGCCGGACCCTAGGTAGCTACGAGCAGTACTTC. Translation gives CSVSRTLGSYEQYF.

This sequence joins TRBV5-3 and TRBJ1-3; D uncertain. TRBV5-3 is an ORF, with its function uncertain. The V gene lost 8 bases and the J gene lost 4 bases, with 25 bases spanning the gap. CDR3 length: 17 amino acids. The CDR3 region is CASSDRPTRIGGNTIYF. In DNA form, the CDR3 reads TGTGCCAGCAGCGACCGGCCTACTCGGATTGGAGGAAACACCATATATTTT.